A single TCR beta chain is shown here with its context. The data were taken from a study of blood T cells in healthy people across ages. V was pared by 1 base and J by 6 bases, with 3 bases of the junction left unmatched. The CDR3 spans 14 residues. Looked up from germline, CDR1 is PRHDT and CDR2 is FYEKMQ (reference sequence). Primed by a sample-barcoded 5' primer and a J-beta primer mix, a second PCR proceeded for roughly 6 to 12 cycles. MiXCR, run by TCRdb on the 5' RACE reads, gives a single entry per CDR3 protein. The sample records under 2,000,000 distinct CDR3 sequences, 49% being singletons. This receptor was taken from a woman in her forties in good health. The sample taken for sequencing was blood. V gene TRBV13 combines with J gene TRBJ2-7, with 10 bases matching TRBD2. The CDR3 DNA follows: TGTGCCAGCAGCTTAGATACTAGCGGGGTCGAGCAGTACTTC. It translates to CASSLDTSGVEQYF. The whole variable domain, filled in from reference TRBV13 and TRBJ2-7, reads AAGVIQSPRHLIKEKRETATLKCYPIPRHDTVYWYQQGPGQDPQFLISFYEKMQSDKGSIPDRFSAQQFSDYHSELNMSSLELGDSALYFCASSLDTSGVEQYFGPGTRLTVT.